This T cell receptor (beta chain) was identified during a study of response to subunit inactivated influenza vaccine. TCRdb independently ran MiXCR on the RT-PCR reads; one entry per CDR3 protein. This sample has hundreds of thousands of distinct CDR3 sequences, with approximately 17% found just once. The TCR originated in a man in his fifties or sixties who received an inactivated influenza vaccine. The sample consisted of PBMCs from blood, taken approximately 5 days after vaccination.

The CDR3 here is CASSVGAGQQETQYF. In nucleotides, the CDR3 is TGTGCCAGCAGCGTTGGGGCAGGGCAACAAGAGACCCAGTACTTC. This sequence joins TRBV9 and TRBJ2-5, with D possibly being TRBD1 (5 bases). The V and J ends lost 2 bases and 2 bases respectively, with 13 bases between them. The CDR3 loop spans 15 amino acids. Germline V lookup: CDR1 SGDLS, CDR2 YYNGEE.